This T cell receptor (beta chain) was retrieved from a study of blood T cell repertoires in COVID-19. This CDR3 has 14 amino acids. Germline CDR1 SGDLS, CDR2 YYNGEE. V shed 0 bases and J shed 2 bases, with 9 bases lying between them. In the authors' methods: Reference gene primer amplification gave nucleated cell count estimates. The protocol was immunoSEQ multiplex PCR, while the TCRdb copy is restricted to in-frame clones and leaves out a portion. Clone size and V and J calls were adopted from that table, with D and trimming inferred from the DNA. The top ten hold roughly 17% of the sample, which has roughly 87,000 clones, roughly 80% seen once.

The TCR sequence derives from an older woman with acute or convalescent COVID-19. The chain employs TRBV9 and TRBJ2-7; no definite D call. Sequencing was carried out using peripheral blood. The CDR3 is CASSVGVGTYEQYF. CDR3 bases: TGTGCCAGCAGCGTAGGTGTGGGCACCTACGAGCAGTACTTC.